The 18 T cell receptor beta chains in this list originate from one sample, sequenced in a study of early T cells in non-severe SARS-CoV-2 infection. TCRdb re-called the 5' RACE reads with MiXCR, one entry per CDR3 protein. The table includes tens of thousands of distinct CDR3 sequences, approximately 12% detected once. The sample was whole blood. The receptors come from an adult who was a healthcare worker with PCR-confirmed SARS-CoV-2 infection or an uninfected control (not recorded which).

Notes on this clonotype: A much larger clone lies a single base off, so this may be a read error. The DNA is left out, because the CDR3 cannot be placed on it with certainty; the CDR3 is given as TCRdb lists it. The rearrangement uses TRBV11-3 and TRBJ1-5. From germline, CDR1 is SGHNT and CDR2 YENEEA. 15 amino acids form the CDR3, both terminal residues included. The CDR3 loop is CVSSFYLCSNQPQHF.

This clonotype was detected a few times. The chain uses TRBV3-1 and TRBJ1-2; D remains ambiguous. V lost 1 base and J lost 4, with 4 bases in between. Germline assignment: CDR1 LGHDT and CDR2 YNNKEL (reference sequence). CDR3 size: 12 residues. CDR3 DNA: TGTGCCAGCAGCCAAGGGGGCTATGGCTACACCTTC. As protein: CASSQGGYGYTF.

In this sample, this clonotype turned up many times. This chain uses TRBV5-5 with TRBJ1-5; no firm D call. The germline V gene has CDR1 SGHKS and CDR2 YYEKEE (reference sequence). The CDR3 totals 12 residues. The V end lost 0 bases, the J end lost 7 bases, and 5 bases lay between the germline ends. The CDR3 DNA follows: TGTGCCAGCAGCTTGGTGGGGCAGCCCCAGCATTTT. This encodes CASSLVGQPQHF.

This clonotype was detected a few times. The chain carries TRBV10-3 and TRBJ1-2, with D tentatively TRBD1 (5 bases). The length of the CDR3 is 14 residues. V was clipped by 7 bases and J by 2 bases, with 14 bases between them. CDR1 and CDR2 from the germline V gene are ENHRY and SYGVKD. CDR3 loop: CAINRQRSNYGYTF. The CDR3, as DNA: TGTGCCATCAACCGACAGCGGTCCAACTATGGCTACACCTTC.

This clonotype was seen many times. The chain joins TRBV6-2 or TRBV6-3 to TRBJ2-7, with D perhaps being TRBD1 or TRBD2 (5 bases each). The CDR3 extends over 15 amino acids. Germline assignment: CDR1 MNHEY and CDR2 SVGEGT. Trimming removed 7 bases from V and 3 bases from J, with 19 bases in between. CDR3 DNA sequence: TGTGCCAGCAAATACTCCGTCGGGGCCGGCTACGAGCAGTACTTC. Its protein product is CASKYSVGAGYEQYF.

In this sample, this clonotype turned up many times. V gene TRBV5-1 combines with J gene TRBJ2-4; 7 bases map to TRBD1. The V gene end was trimmed by 2 bases and the J gene end by 4 bases; junction bases not matched to a gene: 3. Looked up from germline, CDR1 is SGHRS and CDR2 is YFSETQ. The CDR3 covers 14 residues. The CDR3 DNA sequence: TGCGCCAGCAGCTTAGGGGGACAGAAAAACATTCAGTACTTC. Protein product: CASSLGGQKNIQYF.

This clonotype was counted many times. The chain joins TRBV9 to TRBJ2-1, with D perhaps TRBD2 (5 bases). The CDR3 has 12 amino acids. CDR1 and CDR2 from the germline V gene are SGDLS and YYNGEE. V was trimmed by 0 bases and J by 9 bases, leaving 7 bases between them. The CDR3 DNA sequence: TGTGCCAGCAGCGTAGGGGGAGCTGAGCAGTTCTTC. It translates to CASSVGGAEQFF.

The chain couples TRBV5-1 to TRBJ2-7; tentatively, D is TRBD2 (5 bases). The CDR3 is 14 residues long. Germline CDR1 and CDR2: SGHRS and YFSETQ. V lost 0 bases and J 2 bases, leaving 9 bases between the germline ends. The CDR3 is CASSLAGVTYEQYF. In nucleotides, the CDR3 is TGCGCCAGCAGCTTGGCCGGGGTCACCTACGAGCAGTACTTC.

This clonotype was counted ten times or more. This chain connects TRBV6-6 to TRBJ1-1, with TRBD1 identical over 7 bases. V lost 2 bases, J lost 6 bases, and 6 bases stayed unmatched. The CDR3 spans 14 residues. Germline V gene data show CDR1 as MNHNY and CDR2 as SVGAGI (reference sequence). The CDR3 sequence: CASSYPGGVSEAFF. The CDR3 DNA reads as TGTGCCAGCAGTTACCCAGGGGGGGTTTCTGAAGCTTTCTTT.

This clonotype was seen at least ten times. CDR3 sequence (DNA): TGTGCCAGCAGCCAGGGGGGGTTTTGGGAGCAGTACTTC. Translation: CASSQGGFWEQYF. This sequence joins TRBV7-9 and TRBJ2-7; D may match TRBD1 or TRBD2 (7 bases each). Trimming took off 5 bases at V and 7 bases at J, with 15 bases between the two ends. This CDR3 is 13 amino acids long. Looked up from germline, CDR1 is SEHNR and CDR2 is FQNEAQ (reference sequence).

In its sample, this clonotype was seen many times. The chain couples TRBV28 to TRBJ1-6; tentative D call: TRBD1 (5 bases). The CDR3 has 22 amino acids. Trimming stripped 6 bases from V and 0 bases from J, with 30 bases between. From germline, CDR1 is MDHEN and CDR2 SYDVKM. This chain's CDR3 is CASSPPGRVRPVLLSYNSPLHF. As DNA, the CDR3 is TGTGCCAGCAGCCCCCCGGGACGAGTGCGCCCCGTCCTCCTCTCCTATAATTCACCCCTCCACTTT.

This clonotype was seen ten or more times. This chain connects TRBV18 to TRBJ2-5; D may be TRBD2 (5 bases). This CDR3 region has 13 residues. The germline V gene has CDR1 KGHSH and CDR2 LQKENI. V was pared by 6 bases and J by 2 bases, with 10 bases between. CDR3 in amino acids: CASSPDSQETQYF. The CDR3 DNA is TGTGCCAGCTCTCCGGACTCTCAAGAGACCCAGTACTTC. The full variable domain, with the rest looked up from reference TRBV18 and TRBJ2-5, is NAGVMQNPRHLVRRRGQEARLRCSPMKGHSHVYWYRQLPEEGLKFMVYLQKENIIDESGMPKERFSAEFPKEGPSILRIQQVVRGDSAAYFCASSPDSQETQYFGPGTRLLVL.

This clonotype was recorded at least ten times. The chain couples TRBV7-9 to TRBJ2-1, with D tentatively TRBD1 (5 bases). From germline, CDR1 is SEHNR and CDR2 FQNEAQ (reference sequence). The CDR3 is 15 amino acids. The V gene lost 3 bases and the J gene lost 3 bases, with 12 bases spanning the gap. Written as DNA, the CDR3 is TGTGCCAGCAGCTTTCAAGGGGTGGGCTACAATGAGCAGTTCTTC. Protein product: CASSFQGVGYNEQFF.

This clonotype was seen at least ten times. The chain joins TRBV20-1 to TRBJ2-3, with D possibly called TRBD1 or TRBD2 (6 bases each). There are 13 residues in the CDR3. Germline V gene data show CDR1 as DFQATT and CDR2 as SNEGSKA (reference sequence). The CDR3 DNA reads TGCATCCCTGGGGGGCAGTTCACAGATACGCAGTATTTT. It is translated as CIPGGQFTDTQYF.

This chain uses TRBV4-2 with TRBJ2-3; D perhaps matches TRBD2 (5 bases). The CDR3 is 16 residues long. The germline CDR1 and CDR2 sequences are LGHNA and YNFKEQ. V was trimmed by 1 base and J by 6 bases, leaving 17 bases between them. As DNA, the CDR3 is TGTGCCAGCAGCCAAGTGTCTGGCGGCGGGCTGGATACGCAGTATTTT. It translates to CASSQVSGGGLDTQYF.

This clonotype was recorded at least ten times. The chain is built from TRBV10-2 and TRBJ1-5; D gene unclear. The CDR3 consists of 16 residues. CDR1 is WSHSY, CDR2 SAAADI, per germline. Deletions cut 0 bases from V and 4 bases from J, with 13 bases between. CDR3: CASSESQVSGNQPQHF. The DNA of the CDR3 is TGCGCCAGCAGTGAGTCTCAGGTTTCTGGGAATCAGCCCCAGCATTTT.

In its sample, this clonotype was seen many times. The CDR3 nucleotides read TGTGCCAGCAGCCTCCGGATTGAGCAGTTCTTC. Encoded protein: CASSLRIEQFF. This sequence joins TRBV7-2 and TRBJ2-1; D uncertain. The CDR3 loop spans 11 amino acids. CDR1 is SGHTA, CDR2 FQGNSA, per germline. Trimming cost V 5 bases and J 9 bases, with 8 bases left between them. The full variable domain, its missing parts supplied by reference TRBV7-2 and TRBJ2-1, is GAGVSQSPSNKVTEKGKDVELRCDPISGHTALYWYRQSLGQGLEFLIYFQGNSAPDKSGLPSDRFSAERTGGSVSTLTIQRTQQEDSAVYLCASSLRIEQFFGPGTRLTVL.

This clonotype was counted ten times or more. The chain combines TRBV29-1 with TRBJ1-2; D not resolved. CDR1 is SQVTM, CDR2 ANQGSEA, per germline. This CDR3 region has 14 residues. Trimming took 6 bases from V and 4 from J, leaving 18 bases between them. CDR3 bases: TGCAGCGTCGACACAGAGACTGTAAGCTATGGCTACACCTTC. Residues: CSVDTETVSYGYTF.